This T cell receptor beta chain appears in the sequencing data of a study of spatial heterogeneity in lung cancer. Study details: Mean representation of each unique TCR and UMI combination in the raw reads exceeded 8.5 occurrences. Study-wide points: Counts of expanded alpha and beta TCRs within tumors tracked the tumor nonsynonymous mutation count.

Each CDR3 protein gets one entry after TCRdb re-called the 5' RACE reads with MiXCR. This table holds more than 2,500 distinct CDR3 sequences, around 12% found once. This clonotype was counted only a few times. Its antigen is undetermined. The sample's time point: sample taken at primary tumor resection. Donors were roughly 70 untreated early-stage non-small cell lung cancer patients. From tumor, nontumor lung or frozen PBMC, whole RNA was taken unsorted for sequencing. Germline V gene data show CDR1 as KGHDR and CDR2 as SFDVKD. Trimming removed 2 bases from V and 9 bases from J, with 11 bases in between. The CDR3 is 13 amino acids.

The chain recombines TRBV24-1 with TRBJ2-3, with D unclear. The sequence came from a male donor with early-stage non-small cell lung cancer. This specimen was lung tumor tissue, taken at surgery. The CDR3 here is CATSDSLSPTQYF. The CDR3 bases are TGTGCCACCAGTGATTCCCTGAGTCCGACGCAGTATTTT.